This T cell receptor beta chain was profiled in a study of blood T cells in healthy people across ages. It was with a sample-barcoded 5' primer and a J-beta primer mix that a second PCR of roughly 6 to 12 cycles was run. The yield of each sample was at least 2.5 million CDR3-containing paired-end reads. TCRdb analysed the 5' RACE reads with MiXCR anew, one entry per CDR3 protein. The table shows about 670,000 distinct CDR3 sequences, with around 52% occurring only once. The ends were cut back, 6 bases at V and 1 base at J, with 16 bases in the middle. There are 16 residues in the CDR3. In germline, CDR1 is SNHLY, CDR2 FYNNEI. The study, taken as a whole, reports: No one knew whether donors had CMV, which possibly confounded expanded clonotype changes. There were more naive CD4+ cells and higher diversity in long-lived donors than in aged donors.

A single count supports this clonotype. The antigen is unknown. Sequencing used blood. The chain links TRBV2 to TRBJ1-3; the D is unclear. This TCR derives from a woman of 80 years or more in good health. CDR3 sequence reads: CASSKPAGSSGNTIYF. Here the CDR3 DNA reads TGTGCCAGCAGCAAACCAGCAGGTTCATCTGGAAACACCATATATTTT.